The count of the clone carrying this TCR beta chain is one. Per germline, CDR1 LNHDA and CDR2 SQIVND (reference sequence). With V trimmed by 6 bases and J by 4 bases, 11 bases remained unmatched. The CDR3 runs to 16 residues. The sample belongs to a study of cytomegalovirus exposure and HLA in healthy donors. In the PCR, 60 Vbeta and 13 Jbeta primers were used. TCRdb's table, derived via immunoSEQ multiplex PCR, lists solely in-frame clones and lacks some. The table records around 160,000 clones, 60% to 85% of them present only once. The chain employs TRBV19 and TRBJ2-3, with 9 bases that match TRBD2. Sequenced material: PBMCs. The source of this sequence is a man aged 35-49 years in good health and CMV-seropositive. This CDR3 is CASRSFSGSGSDTQYF. Here the CDR3 DNA reads TGTGCCAGTAGGTCGTTTAGCGGGAGTGGTTCAGATACGCAGTATTTT.